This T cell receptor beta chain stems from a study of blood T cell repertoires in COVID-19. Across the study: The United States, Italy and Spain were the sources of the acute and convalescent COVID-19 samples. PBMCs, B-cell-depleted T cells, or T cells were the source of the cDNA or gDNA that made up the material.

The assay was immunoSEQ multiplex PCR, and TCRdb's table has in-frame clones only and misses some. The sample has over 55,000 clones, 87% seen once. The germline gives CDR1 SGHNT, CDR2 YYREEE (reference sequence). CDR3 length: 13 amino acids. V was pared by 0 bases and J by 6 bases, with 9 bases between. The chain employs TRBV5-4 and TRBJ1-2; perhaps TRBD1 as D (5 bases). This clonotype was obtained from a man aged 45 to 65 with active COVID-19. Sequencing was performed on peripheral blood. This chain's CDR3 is CASSLGGVDGYTF. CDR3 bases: TGTGCCAGCAGCTTGGGGGGGGTAGATGGCTACACCTTC.